These 6 T cell receptor beta chains were all obtained from the same sample, sequenced in a study of cytomegalovirus exposure and HLA in healthy donors. Primers for the PCR totalled 60 Vbeta and 13 Jbeta. Some clones are missing from TCRdb's copy, which holds only in-frame ones; the method was immunoSEQ multiplex PCR. Among more than 85,000 clones listed, 81% were seen once. The sequencing input was PBMCs. These receptors were taken from a woman aged 30 to 39 in good health and CMV-seronegative.

The V call is TRBV7-9, the J call TRBJ1-4; TRBD1 might be the D (6 bases). Germline lookup yields CDR1 SEHNR and CDR2 FQNEAQ (reference sequence). The CDR3 contains 16 residues. V lost 5 bases and J lost 4, with 17 bases in between. CDR3 protein: CASSPLPGQVNEKLFF. CDR3 nucleotide sequence: TGTGCCAGCAGCCCCCTACCGGGACAAGTTAATGAAAAACTGTTTTTT.

The V gene is TRBV27, the J gene TRBJ2-7; 7 bases align to TRBD2. This CDR3 is 15 amino acids long. Germline V CDR1 and CDR2: MNHEY, SMNVEV (reference sequence). Germline trimming cut 2 bases from V and 0 bases from J; bases unmatched to any gene: 4. The CDR3 DNA is TGTGCCAGCAGTTTAGCAGCGGGAAGCTCCTACGAGCAGTACTTC. Translation gives CASSLAAGSSYEQYF.

This chain connects TRBV5-1 to TRBJ1-4, with D perhaps TRBD1 (6 bases). V gave up 4 bases and J gave up 6 bases, with 13 bases separating them. Germline loops: CDR1 SGHRS, CDR2 YFSETQ. The CDR3 extends over 14 amino acids. In DNA, the CDR3 is TGCGCCAGCAGCCAAGGGGACAAGTATGAAAAACTGTTTTTT. This encodes CASSQGDKYEKLFF. Full variable domain (remainder filled in from reference TRBV5-1 and TRBJ1-4): KAGVTQTPRYLIKTRGQQVTLSCSPISGHRSVSWYQQTPGQGLQFLFEYFSETQRNKGNFPGRFSGRQFSNSRSEMNVSTLELGDSALYLCASSQGDKYEKLFFGSGTQLSVL.

The CDR3 protein is CAWDLGQGSGELFF. The CDR3 bases are TGTGCCTGGGATTTGGGACAGGGGAGCGGGGAGCTGTTTTTT. The chain uses TRBV30 and TRBJ2-2, with 10 bases aligning to TRBD1. Germline trimming cut 5 bases from V and 7 bases from J; bases unmatched to any gene: 7. CDR3 size: 14 residues. The germline CDR1 and CDR2 sequences are GTSNPN and SVGIG (reference sequence). The full variable domain, rest sourced from reference TRBV30 and TRBJ2-2, is SQTIHQWPATLVQPVGSPLSLECTVEGTSNPNLYWYRQAAGRGLQLLFYSVGIGQISSEVPQNLSASRPQDRQFILSSKKLLLSDSGFYLCAWDLGQGSGELFFGEGSRLTVL.

This clone has a single count. The chain is built from TRBV5-4 and TRBJ1-2; 9 bases match TRBD1. V shed 2 bases and J 6 bases; nucleotides not matched to a gene: 5. The CDR3 has 14 residues. From germline, CDR1 is SGHNT and CDR2 YYREEE (reference sequence). The CDR3 spells CASSLDRQGDGYTF. CDR3 coding DNA: TGTGCCAGCAGCTTAGACAGACAGGGGGATGGCTACACCTTC.

This clone is a singleton in its sample. The genes are TRBV18 and TRBJ2-7, with TRBD2 identical over 7 bases. The V gene's germline CDR1 is KGHSH and CDR2 LQKENI. There are 14 residues in the CDR3. V lost 6 bases to trimming and J lost 3 bases; unmatched junction nucleotides: 8. The CDR3 bases are TGTGCCAGCTCCCCAGCGGGACCAGGCTACGAGCAGTACTTC. Its translation: CASSPAGPGYEQYF. Complete variable domain (other parts from reference TRBV18 and TRBJ2-7): NAGVMQNPRHLVRRRGQEARLRCSPMKGHSHVYWYRQLPEEGLKFMVYLQKENIIDESGMPKERFSAEFPKEGPSILRIQQVVRGDSAAYFCASSPAGPGYEQYFGPGTRLTVT.